This T cell receptor (beta chain) was recovered during a study of blood T cell repertoires in COVID-19. Study context: Donors in the United States, Italy and Spain gave samples during acute or convalescent COVID-19.

Participants were aged about 18 to 100 years from around 26 US areas. Researchers sorted participants into cohorts using their self-reported clinical history. The V gene's germline CDR1 is SGHNT and CDR2 YYREEE (reference sequence). The CDR3 has 15 residues. V was pared by 1 base and J by 2 bases, with 4 bases of the junction left unmatched. Original processing methods: Nucleated cell counts were estimated from reference gene primer amplification. Only in-frame clones appear in the TCRdb table, and some are missing; sequencing was by immunoSEQ multiplex PCR. For V, J and clone size, that table is used; D and trimming come from the DNA. The sample lists under 200,000 clones; about 90% were seen once.

Sequencing was done on a sample of PBMCs or T cells enriched from blood (not recorded which). The chain has TRBV5-4 and TRBJ2-5, with TRBD2 matching over 8 bases. This sequence originates from a woman in her 50s who had recovered from COVID-19. CDR3 sequence reads: CASSLPGLGQETQYF. The CDR3 DNA reads as TGTGCCAGCAGCTTGCCGGGACTAGGTCAAGAGACCCAGTACTTC.